Listed below are T cell receptor beta chains from one sample, sequenced in a study of T cells in Graves' hyperthyroidism and ophthalmopathy. Each CDR3 protein gets one entry after TCRdb re-called the multiplex PCR reads with MiXCR. The table has 600,000 to 650,000 distinct CDR3 sequences, less than 25% seen once; the top ten hold roughly a third. Sequencing was carried out using blood. These receptors originate from a young man with Graves' ophthalmopathy. The CDR3 runs from the conserved cysteine through the conserved F or W. Fields, in order: V gene, J gene, D gene, clone size, CDR3 protein, CDR3 DNA. A D gene is named only where the DNA matches it firmly. Clone size is shown for a subset of rows, as once, few, many or a class of expanded clone.

V: TRBV27; J: TRBJ2-3; D: TRBD2; size: .; CDR3: CASTRSGSSIGVQYF; DNA: TGTGCCAGCACCCGTAGCGGGAGTAGTATCGGAGTGCAGTATTTT
V: TRBV19; J: TRBJ1-5; D: TRBD1; size: .; CDR3: CASSAGQPNQPQHF; DNA: TGTGCCAGTAGTGCGGGACAGCCGAATCAGCCCCAGCATTTT
V: TRBV10-2; J: TRBJ1-5; D: .; size: many; CDR3: CASTFDRGQPQHF; DNA: TGCGCCAGCACTTTCGACAGAGGTCAGCCCCAGCATTTT
V: TRBV10-2; J: TRBJ1-1; D: TRBD1; size: few; CDR3: CASSKGQALEAFF; DNA: TGCGCCAGCAGCAAGGGACAGGCGCTGGAAGCTTTCTTT
V: TRBV6-1; J: TRBJ1-2; D: .; size: few; CDR3: CASSFRTGYTF; DNA: TGTGCCAGCAGTTTTCGGACTGGCTACACCTTC
V: TRBV27; J: TRBJ2-5; D: TRBD2; size: .; CDR3: CASSTGTSGSRETQYF; DNA: TGTGCCAGCAGTACCGGGACTAGCGGGAGTCGGGAGACCCAGTACTTC
V: TRBV7-2; J: TRBJ1-4; D: TRBD1; size: .; CDR3: CASSQGTGGGEKLFF; DNA: TGTGCCAGCAGCCAAGGGACAGGGGGCGGTGAAAAACTGTTTTTT
V: TRBV10-3; J: TRBJ1-5; D: TRBD1; size: many; CDR3: CAISGTGSNQPQHF; DNA: TGTGCCATCAGTGGGACAGGCAGCAATCAGCCCCAGCATTTT
V: TRBV7-2; J: TRBJ2-1; D: TRBD2; size: .; CDR3: CASSLAAGGPYNEQSF; DNA: TGTGCCAGCAGCTTAGCGGCGGGAGGGCCCTACAATGAGCAGTCCTTC
V: TRBV20-1; J: TRBJ2-4; D: TRBD1; size: .; CDR3: CSAGTENIQYF; DNA: TGCAGTGCCGGGACAGAAAACATTCAGTACTTC
V: TRBV7-2; J: TRBJ2-1; D: TRBD2; size: .; CDR3: CASSPLAGGPYNEQFF; DNA: TGTGCCAGCAGCCCGTTAGCGGGAGGGCCTTACAATGAGCAGTTCTTC
V: TRBV7-9; J: TRBJ2-1; D: TRBD1; size: few; CDR3: CASRSTGGSYNEQFF; DNA: TGTGCCAGCAGAAGTACAGGGGGCTCCTACAATGAGCAGTTCTTC
V: TRBV19; J: TRBJ1-5; D: .; size: few; CDR3: CASSQLGGNQPQHF; DNA: TGTGCCAGTAGCCAACTTGGAGGCAATCAGCCCCAGCATTTT
V: TRBV4-3; J: TRBJ1-3; D: .; size: .; CDR3: CASSQDRATGNTIYF; DNA: TGCGCCAGCAGCCAAGATCGCGCAACTGGAAACACCATATATTTT
V: TRBV9; J: TRBJ2-3; D: TRBD2; size: .; CDR3: CASSVGTSGEDTQYF; DNA: TGTGCCAGCAGCGTAGGGACTAGCGGTGAAGATACGCAGTATTTT
V: TRBV4-2; J: TRBJ2-2; D: .; size: .; CDR3: CASSQKQGANTGELFF; DNA: TGTGCCAGCAGCCAAAAACAGGGCGCGAACACCGGGGAGCTGTTTTTT